This T cell receptor beta chain comes out of a study of cytomegalovirus exposure and HLA in healthy donors. Study-wide findings and caveats: Later findings reportedly placed an Asian-associated ancestry cluster below the approximately 670-donor mean for N-insertions. Association of a missense DCLRE1C variant with TCR beta V- and J-gene trimming was reported in a later analysis.

Vbeta (60) and Jbeta (13) primers were used in the PCR. TCRdb's table, derived via immunoSEQ multiplex PCR, lists solely in-frame clones and lacks some. The sample has about 160,000 clones, 55% to 75% seen once; the top ten hold under 7.5%. CDR3 length: 15 residues. V was cut by 0 bases and J by 6 bases, with 11 bases left in between. Per the germline V gene, CDR1 is LNHNV and CDR2 is YYDKDF (reference sequence). Points on this clone: Its matching antigen is unknown.

The source material was PBMCs. The sequence came from a woman aged 60-75 years in good health and CMV-seropositive. J is TRBJ2-2 and V is TRBV15, with D possibly TRBD1 on 5 matching bases. CDR3 bases: TGTGCCACCAGCAGAGATCAGGGATTGGCCGGGGAGCTGTTTTTT. Its translation is CATSRDQGLAGELFF. Filled out from reference TRBV15 and TRBJ2-2, the complete variable domain reads DAMVIQNPRYQVTQFGKPVTLSCSQTLNHNVMYWYQQKSSQAPKLLFHYYDKDFNNEADTPDNFQSRRPNTSFCFLDIRSPGLGDTAMYLCATSRDQGLAGELFFGEGSRLTVL.